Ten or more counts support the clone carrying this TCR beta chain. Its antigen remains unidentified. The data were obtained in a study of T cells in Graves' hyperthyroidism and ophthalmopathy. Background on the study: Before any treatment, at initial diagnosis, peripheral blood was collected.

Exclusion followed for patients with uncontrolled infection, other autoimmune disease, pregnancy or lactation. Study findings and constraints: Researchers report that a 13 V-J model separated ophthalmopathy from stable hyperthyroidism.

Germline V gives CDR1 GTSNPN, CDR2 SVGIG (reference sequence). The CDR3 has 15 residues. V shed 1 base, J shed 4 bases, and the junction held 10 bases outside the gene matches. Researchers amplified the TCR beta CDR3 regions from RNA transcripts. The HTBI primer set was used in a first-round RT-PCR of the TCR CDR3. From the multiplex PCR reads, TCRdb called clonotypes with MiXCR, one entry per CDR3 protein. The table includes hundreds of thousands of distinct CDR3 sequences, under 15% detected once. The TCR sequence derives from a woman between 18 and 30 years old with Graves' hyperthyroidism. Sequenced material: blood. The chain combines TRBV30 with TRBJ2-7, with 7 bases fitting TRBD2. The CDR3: CAWSGGLREVYEQYF. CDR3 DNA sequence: TGTGCCTGGAGTGGGGGACTTCGGGAGGTATACGAGCAGTACTTC.